Presented here are 12 T cell receptor beta chains from one specimen sequenced in a study of patients and donors after allogeneic stem cell transplantation. Via MiXCR, TCRdb re-called the RT-PCR reads, giving one row per CDR3 protein. The sample lists approximately 170,000 distinct CDR3 sequences; about 24% were seen once. Sequenced sample: blood, either unsorted or a sorted T cell fraction (not recorded which). These receptors were taken from a human donor who was either an allogeneic HSCT recipient or a stem cell or donor lymphocyte infusion donor (not recorded which). It is not recorded whose cells these are; they may come from a transplant donor.

This clonotype was observed at least ten times. The genes are TRBV6-2 or TRBV6-3 and TRBJ2-2; possible D gene TRBD1, 5 bases. This CDR3 region has 14 residues. Per the germline V gene, CDR1 is MNHEY and CDR2 is SVGEGT. The ends were cut back, 6 bases at V and 6 bases at J, with 14 bases in the middle. This chain's CDR3 is CASRRPDSPGELFF. As DNA, the CDR3 is TGTGCCAGCAGAAGACCCGACAGTCCCGGGGAGCTGTTTTTT.

CDR3 in amino acids: CAITDGQHRTDTQYF. The CDR3 bases are TGTGCCATCACCGACGGACAGCACCGTACAGATACGCAGTATTTT. The chain links TRBV10-3 to TRBJ2-3, with TRBD1 as a possible D gene (6 bases). Germline CDR1 reads ENHRY; CDR2 reads SYGVKD. The CDR3 loop spans 15 amino acids. The V gene lost 7 bases and the J gene lost 3 bases, with 17 bases spanning the gap.

There are a few counts of this clonotype. V and J are TRBV24-1 and TRBJ2-3; perhaps TRBD1 as D (6 bases). Deletions cut 0 bases from V and 0 bases from J, with 9 bases between. This CDR3 contains 16 residues. Germline V gene data show CDR1 as KGHDR and CDR2 as SFDVKD. The CDR3 is CATSDLGQTSTDTQYF. CDR3 nucleotides: TGTGCCACCAGTGATTTGGGACAGACTAGCACAGATACGCAGTATTTT.

The sample holds one count of this clonotype. The V gene is TRBV4-3, the J gene TRBJ2-5, with D unresolved. Trimming cost V 3 bases and J 7 bases, with 9 bases left between them. CDR1 is LGHNA and CDR2 is YSLEER in the germline V gene. The CDR3 totals 12 residues. This CDR3 is CASSQDTVTQYF. The CDR3 DNA is TGCGCCAGCAGCCAGGATACCGTGACCCAGTACTTC.

This clonotype has more than one count but fewer than ten. The chain recombines TRBV19 with TRBJ1-1; possible D gene TRBD1, 6 bases. With 7 bases removed from V and 1 base from J, the gap between germline ends came to 10 bases. The CDR3 is 13 residues long. CDR1 and CDR2 (germline): LNHDA, SQIVND (reference sequence). The CDR3 nucleotides are TGTGCCAGTAAGACAGGAGGGAACACTGAAGCTTTCTTT. It translates to CASKTGGNTEAFF.

V usage is TRBV5-6 and J usage is TRBJ1-1; tentatively, D is TRBD1 (6 bases). The ends were cut back, 4 bases at V and 2 bases at J, with 12 bases in the middle. Per germline, CDR1 SGHDT and CDR2 YYEEEE. There are 14 residues in the CDR3. CDR3 region: CASSGPRGNTEAFF. The CDR3 nucleotides read TGTGCCAGCAGCGGACCCAGGGGTAACACTGAAGCTTTCTTT.

This clonotype was seen a handful of times. The rearrangement links TRBV6-2 or TRBV6-3 to TRBJ1-5; no reliable D call. Germline V gene lookup returns CDR1 MNHEY and CDR2 SVGEGT. The V gene lost 10 bases and the J gene lost 7 bases, with 17 bases spanning the gap. The length of the CDR3 is 13 residues. The CDR3 reads CATSAGSGQPQHF. The CDR3 region has the DNA TGTGCCACCTCGGCCGGTTCTGGGCAGCCCCAGCATTTT.

This clonotype was counted between two and nine times. The genes are TRBV9 and TRBJ2-7, with D perhaps given as TRBD1 or TRBD2 (5 bases each). This CDR3 is built from 15 residues. Germline values: CDR1 SGDLS, CDR2 YYNGEE. The V end was cut by 0 bases, the J end by 0 bases, with 10 bases between. The CDR3 is CASSVDPGSSYEQYF. DNA for the CDR3: TGTGCCAGCAGCGTAGATCCAGGGAGCTCCTACGAGCAGTACTTC.

A few counts support this clonotype. V gene TRBV12-3 or TRBV12-4 combines with J gene TRBJ2-3; D ambiguous. Deletions cut 6 bases from V and 2 bases from J, with 6 bases between. The CDR3 is 12 residues long. CDR3 loop: CASSATTDTQYF. The CDR3 region has the DNA TGTGCCAGCAGCGCGACCACAGATACGCAGTATTTT.

V is TRBV20-1 and J is TRBJ2-1, with 9 bases fitting TRBD2. V was clipped by 4 bases and J by 8 bases; unmatched bases: 12. Per germline, CDR1 DFQATT and CDR2 SNEGSKA (reference sequence). This CDR3 has 15 amino acids. The DNA of the CDR3 is TGCAGTGCTACAACCGCGCTAGCGGGAACCTATGAGCAGTTCTTC. Translated, it gives CSATTALAGTYEQFF.

V and J are TRBV12-3 or TRBV12-4 and TRBJ1-6, with 7 bases matching TRBD1. After removal of 6 bases from V and 13 bases from J, the junction contained 12 bases not matched to a gene. This CDR3 is built from 14 residues. CDR3 residues: CASRRDSGISPLHF. DNA of the CDR3: TGTGCCAGCAGACGGGACAGCGGAATTTCTCCCCTCCACTTT.

This clonotype has just a few counts. V gene TRBV20-1 combines with J gene TRBJ1-1; D is ambiguous. Trimming cost V 1 base and J 5 bases, with 8 bases left between them. This CDR3 is 12 amino acids long. Germline loops: CDR1 DFQATT, CDR2 SNEGSKA (reference sequence). The CDR3 loop is CSARVRQTEAFF. For the CDR3, the DNA is TGCAGTGCTAGAGTACGGCAGACTGAAGCTTTCTTT.